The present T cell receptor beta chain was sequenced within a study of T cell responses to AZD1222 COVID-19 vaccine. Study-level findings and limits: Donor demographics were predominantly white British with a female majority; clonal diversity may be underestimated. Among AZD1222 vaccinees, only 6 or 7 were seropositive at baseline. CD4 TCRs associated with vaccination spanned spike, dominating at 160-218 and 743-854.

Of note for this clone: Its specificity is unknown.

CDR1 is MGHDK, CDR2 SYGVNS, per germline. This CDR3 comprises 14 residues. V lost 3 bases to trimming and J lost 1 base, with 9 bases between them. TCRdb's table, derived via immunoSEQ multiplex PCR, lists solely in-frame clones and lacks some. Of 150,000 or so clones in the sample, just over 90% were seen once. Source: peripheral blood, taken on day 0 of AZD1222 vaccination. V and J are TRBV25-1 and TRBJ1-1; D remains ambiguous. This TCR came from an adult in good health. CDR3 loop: CASSEGRRNTEAFF. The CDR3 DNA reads TGTGCCAGCAGTGAGGGGAGGCGGAACACTGAAGCTTTCTTT. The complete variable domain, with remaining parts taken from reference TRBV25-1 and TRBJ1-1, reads EADIYQTPRYLVIGTGKKITLECSQTMGHDKMYWYQQDPGMELHLIHYSYGVNSTEKGDLSSESTVSRIRTEHFPLTLESARPSHTSQYLCASSEGRRNTEAFFGQGTRLTVV.